Listed below are T cell receptor beta chains from one sample, sequenced in a study of blood T cells in healthy people across ages. TCRdb re-called the 5' RACE reads with MiXCR, one entry per CDR3 protein. Of around 1,100,000 distinct CDR3 sequences in the sample, around two fifths were seen once. The sequenced sample consisted of blood. Receptors originate from a man aged 18 to 30 in good health. Each CDR3 is given with its conserved first and last residue. Fields, in order: J gene, V gene, D gene, clone size, CDR3 protein, CDR3 DNA. The D gene is left open where the match is weak. Clone sizes are given selectively: once, few, many, or a class where the clone is expanded.

TRBJ2-4	TRBV27	TRBD2	.	CATSGGQTSGAHKNIQYF	TGTGCCACCTCTGGAGGTCAGACTAGCGGGGCCCACAAAAACATTCAGTACTTC
TRBJ2-1	TRBV7-9	TRBD1	.	CVSSQSHDRGFSYNEQFF	TGTGTCAGCAGCCAATCCCATGACAGGGGGTTCTCCTACAATGAGCAGTTCTTC
TRBJ1-2	TRBV12-3/TRBV12-4	TRBD1	.	CASSSRTGPSYGYTF	TGTGCCAGCAGTTCAAGGACAGGGCCGAGCTATGGCTACACCTTC
TRBJ1-5	TRBV9	.	.	CASSAGDINQPQHF	TGTGCCAGCAGCGCGGGGGATATTAATCAGCCCCAGCATTTT
TRBJ1-5	TRBV28	.	once	CASIQSSGLRTRNSNQPQHF	TGTGCCAGCATCCAATCAAGCGGACTGCGAACAAGGAATAGCAATCAGCCCCAGCATTTT
TRBJ2-5	TRBV2	TRBD2	few	CASSGSGTSGVKETQYF	TGTGCCAGCAGTGGATCCGGGACTAGCGGGGTAAAAGAGACCCAGTACTTC
TRBJ2-3	TRBV4-2	.	.	CASSQDPIVRDTQYF	TGTGCCAGCAGCCAAGATCCGATCGTGAGAGATACGCAGTATTTT
TRBJ1-5	TRBV5-1	TRBD1	.	CASSLGTGRSQPQHF	TGCGCCAGCAGCTTGGGGACAGGGAGGTCCCAGCCCCAGCATTTT
TRBJ1-1	TRBV6-5	.	.	CASSYSLGTNTEAFF	TGTGCCAGCAGTTACTCGCTGGGGACGAACACTGAAGCTTTCTTT
TRBJ2-2	TRBV6-5	.	.	CAGSSGANGELFF	TGTGCCGGCAGTTCGGGGGCTAACGGGGAGCTGTTTTTT
TRBJ2-7	TRBV6-5	.	.	CASGEQGLIYEQYF	TGTGCCAGCGGCGAACAGGGATTGATCTACGAGCAGTACTTC
TRBJ2-7	TRBV5-5	.	few	CASSLSVGSGAETYEQYF	TGTGCCAGCAGCTTGTCGGTCGGCTCCGGGGCGGAGACCTACGAGCAGTACTTC
TRBJ2-5	TRBV5-1	.	.	CASSLVAGRETQYF	TGCGCCAGCAGCTTGGTGGCAGGGAGAGAGACCCAGTACTTC
TRBJ1-5	TRBV4-2	.	many	CASSQTGDNQPQHF	TGTGCCAGCAGCCAGACAGGAGACAATCAGCCCCAGCATTTT
TRBJ2-1	TRBV7-2	TRBD1	.	CASSLTETGTRNEQFF	TGTGCCAGCAGCTTAACGGAGACAGGGACAAGGAATGAGCAGTTCTTC
TRBJ2-3	TRBV12-3/TRBV12-4	TRBD2	many	CASSSTSGRTDTQYF	TGTGCCAGCAGTTCGACTAGCGGACGCACAGATACGCAGTATTTT
TRBJ1-2	TRBV20-1	.	.	CSAADGYGYTF	TGCAGTGCTGCGGACGGATATGGCTACACCTTC
TRBJ2-3	TRBV13	TRBD2	.	CASSPGGTSTDTQYF	TGTGCCAGCAGCCCGGGGGGAACTAGCACAGATACGCAGTATTTT
TRBJ1-2	TRBV6-5	.	.	CASIPALGRRYTF	TGTGCCAGCATTCCTGCGTTGGGGCGGCGCTACACCTTC
TRBJ2-1	TRBV13	.	.	CASSLFFEGGASNEQFF	TGTGCCAGCAGCTTATTCTTTGAGGGAGGCGCTTCGAATGAGCAGTTCTTC
TRBJ2-7	TRBV7-8	.	.	CASSSIMTNEQYF	TGTGCCAGCAGCTCCATTATGACCAATGAGCAGTACTTC
TRBJ1-1	TRBV28	.	.	CAITALNTEAFF	TGTGCCATCACGGCGTTGAACACTGAAGCTTTCTTT
TRBJ2-1	TRBV5-1	.	few	CASSPDTRSYNEQFF	TGCGCCAGCAGCCCGGACACCCGCTCCTACAATGAGCAGTTCTTC
TRBJ2-1	TRBV7-3	.	.	CASSLRVAAPYNEQFF	TGTGCCAGCAGCTTAAGGGTAGCGGCCCCCTACAATGAGCAGTTCTTC
TRBJ1-1	TRBV4-2	TRBD1	.	CASSQDGGTGDMNTEAFF	TGTGCCAGCAGCCAAGATGGGGGGACAGGGGATATGAACACTGAAGCTTTCTTT
TRBJ1-4	TRBV5-1	.	.	CASSRGRATEKLFF	TGCGCCAGCAGCCGAGGCAGGGCTACTGAAAAACTGTTTTTT
TRBJ1-5	TRBV2	.	.	CASRLDLSNQPQHF	TGTGCCAGCAGATTGGACCTTAGCAATCAGCCCCAGCATTTT
TRBJ1-1	TRBV25-1	.	few	CASSEAGQGTEAFF	TGTGCCAGCAGTGAGGCAGGGCAGGGCACTGAAGCTTTCTTT
TRBJ2-5	TRBV19	.	once	CASKTVDGEETQYF	TGTGCCAGCAAAACCGTCGACGGTGAGGAGACCCAGTACTTC
TRBJ2-3	TRBV29-1	.	few	CSVELSTDTQYF	TGCAGCGTTGAACTAAGCACAGATACGCAGTATTTT
TRBJ2-2	TRBV4-3	TRBD1	.	CVSSQEGQGANTGELFF	TGCGTCAGCAGCCAAGAGGGCCAGGGGGCGAACACCGGGGAGCTGTTTTTT
TRBJ2-1	TRBV5-5	.	.	CASSFAGKMEQFF	TGTGCCAGCAGCTTTGCAGGGAAAATGGAGCAGTTCTTC
TRBJ2-1	TRBV6-2/TRBV6-3	.	few	CASRAVSNEQFF	TGTGCCAGCAGGGCGGTATCTAATGAGCAGTTCTTC
TRBJ2-1	TRBV5-1	TRBD2	.	CASSSRGGGVTEQFF	TGCGCCAGCAGCTCAAGGGGCGGGGGGGTTACTGAGCAGTTCTTC
TRBJ1-1	TRBV7-9	.	.	CASTDTGYTEAFF	TGTGCCAGCACCGATACAGGGTACACTGAAGCTTTCTTT
TRBJ1-1	TRBV29-1	.	.	CSVPDFSNTEAFF	TGCAGCGTTCCAGACTTCAGTAACACTGAAGCTTTCTTT
TRBJ1-1	TRBV4-1	.	.	CASSQPRDGTEAFF	TGCGCCAGCAGCCAACCACGCGATGGCACTGAAGCTTTCTTT
TRBJ2-3	TRBV4-3	.	.	CASSQDPGPVLSDTQYF	TGCGCCAGCAGCCAAGATCCGGGCCCGGTCCTATCTGATACGCAGTATTTT
TRBJ1-5	TRBV3-1	.	.	CASSQGGSDSYSNQPQHF	TGTGCCAGCAGCCAAGGGGGGTCAGACTCGTATAGCAATCAGCCCCAGCATTTT
TRBJ2-1	TRBV12-3/TRBV12-4	TRBD2	few	CASSFGTTNYNEQFF	TGTGCCAGCAGTTTTGGGACTACGAACTACAATGAGCAGTTCTTC
TRBJ2-1	TRBV6-2/TRBV6-3	TRBD1	.	CASSRGQGNEQFF	TGTGCCAGCAGTCGAGGACAGGGAAATGAGCAGTTCTTC
TRBJ1-5	TRBV28	.	.	CASSLGPSESNQPQHF	TGTGCCAGCAGTTTGGGGCCTAGCGAGAGCAATCAGCCCCAGCATTTT
TRBJ1-2	TRBV3-1	.	.	CASSQDNAGRGYTF	TGTGCCAGCAGCCAAGATAATGCAGGCAGGGGCTACACCTTC
TRBJ2-4	TRBV20-1	TRBD2	few	CSAPGLVYSQYF	TGCAGTGCCCCGGGACTAGTTTATTCCCAGTACTTC
TRBJ2-6	TRBV10-3	.	.	CAIMTVNPGANVLTF	TGTGCCATCATGACCGTCAACCCTGGGGCCAACGTCCTGACTTTC
TRBJ1-2	TRBV5-1	.	.	CASSSGPSNYGYTF	TGCGCCAGCAGCTCAGGGCCTTCTAACTATGGCTACACCTTC
TRBJ1-2	TRBV7-8	.	.	CASSVETWYGYTF	TGTGCCAGCAGCGTAGAAACATGGTATGGCTACACCTTC
TRBJ1-2	TRBV20-1	TRBD1	.	CSARDEGQGVGINYGYTF	TGCAGTGCTAGAGATGAGGGACAGGGTGTGGGAATCAACTATGGCTACACCTTC
TRBJ2-3	TRBV9	.	.	CASSVGEVQYF	TGTGCCAGCAGCGTAGGGGAAGTGCAGTATTTT
TRBJ2-7	TRBV20-1	.	.	CSARRLASYEQYF	TGCAGTGCTAGACGGCTAGCCTCCTACGAGCAGTACTTC
TRBJ1-1	TRBV5-1	.	few	CASSLRGRGGTEAFF	TGCGCCAGCAGCCTACGAGGGAGGGGTGGCACTGAAGCTTTCTTT
TRBJ2-5	TRBV5-1	.	.	CASSLSGAGYQETQYF	TGCGCCAGCAGCTTGTCGGGGGCGGGATACCAAGAGACCCAGTACTTC
TRBJ2-3	TRBV29-1	.	.	CSVPTTTDTQYF	TGCAGCGTACCCACAACCACAGATACGCAGTATTTT
TRBJ2-1	TRBV13	TRBD2	.	CAGSSGSGVYNEQFF	TGTGCCGGCAGTTCAGGCAGCGGGGTATACAATGAGCAGTTCTTC
TRBJ2-1	TRBV24-1	TRBD2	many	CATSGGYNEQFF	TGTGCCACTAGCGGGGGTTACAATGAGCAGTTCTTC
TRBJ2-7	TRBV11-2	.	.	CASSFKGGGPWDEQYF	TGTGCCAGCAGCTTTAAGGGGGGGGGACCTTGGGACGAGCAGTACTTC
TRBJ1-2	TRBV6-2/TRBV6-3	.	.	CARSYFRGSYGYTF	TGTGCCCGCAGTTACTTCCGGGGCTCCTATGGCTACACCTTC
TRBJ2-7	TRBV6-2/TRBV6-3	TRBD1	.	CASSYLGQGYEQYF	TGTGCCAGCAGTTACCTCGGACAGGGGTACGAGCAGTACTTC
TRBJ1-2	TRBV20-1	TRBD1	few	CSAREGDRVDGYTF	TGCAGTGCTAGAGAGGGCGACAGGGTAGACGGCTACACCTTC